The TCR beta chain described here comes from a study of T cell responses to AZD1222 COVID-19 vaccine. Study findings and constraints: Possibly, clonal diversity was underestimated; donors were largely white British and included more females.

Details on this clone: Its antigen is as yet unknown.

The CDR3 consists of 17 residues. Trimming took 0 bases from V and 5 from J, leaving 19 bases between them. Germline CDR1 is SGHAT and CDR2 is FQNNGV. Data came from immunoSEQ multiplex PCR; TCRdb stores just in-frame clones and leaves some out. This sample has about 100,000 clones, with less than 95% found just once. The specimen comprised peripheral blood, sampled on day 0 of AZD1222 vaccination. This clonotype was sampled from an adult in good health. This rearrangement joins TRBV11-2 to TRBJ1-1; weak D call: TRBD1 (5 bases). The CDR3 is CASSLDGSGGAGTEAFF. The CDR3 DNA follows: TGTGCCAGCAGCTTAGATGGGTCGGGAGGGGCTGGAACTGAAGCTTTCTTT.